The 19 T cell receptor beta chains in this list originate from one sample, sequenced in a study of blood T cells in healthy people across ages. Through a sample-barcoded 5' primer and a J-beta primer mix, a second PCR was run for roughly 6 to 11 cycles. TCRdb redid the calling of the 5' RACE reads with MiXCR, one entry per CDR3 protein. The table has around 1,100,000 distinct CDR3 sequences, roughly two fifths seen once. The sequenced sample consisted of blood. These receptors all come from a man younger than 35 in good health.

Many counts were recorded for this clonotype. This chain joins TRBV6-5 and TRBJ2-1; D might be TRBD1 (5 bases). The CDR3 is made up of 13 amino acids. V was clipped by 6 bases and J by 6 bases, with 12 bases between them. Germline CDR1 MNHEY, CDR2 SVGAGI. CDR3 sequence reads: CASSLSDSNEQFF. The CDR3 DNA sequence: TGTGCCAGCAGCCTATCCGACAGCAATGAGCAGTTCTTC.

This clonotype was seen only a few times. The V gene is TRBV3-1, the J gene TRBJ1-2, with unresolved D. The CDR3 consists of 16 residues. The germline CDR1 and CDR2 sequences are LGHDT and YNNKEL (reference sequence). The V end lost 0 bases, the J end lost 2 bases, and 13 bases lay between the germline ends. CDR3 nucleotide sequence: TGTGCCAGCAGCCAAGATCTCCGGCCGGCCAACTATGGCTACACCTTC. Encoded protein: CASSQDLRPANYGYTF.

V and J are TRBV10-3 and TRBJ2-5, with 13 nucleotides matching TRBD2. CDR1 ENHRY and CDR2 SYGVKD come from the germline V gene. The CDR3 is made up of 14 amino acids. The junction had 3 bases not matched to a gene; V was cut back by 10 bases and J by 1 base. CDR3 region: CATGLAGAQETQYF. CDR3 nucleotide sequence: TGTGCCACCGGACTAGCGGGGGCCCAAGAGACCCAGTACTTC.

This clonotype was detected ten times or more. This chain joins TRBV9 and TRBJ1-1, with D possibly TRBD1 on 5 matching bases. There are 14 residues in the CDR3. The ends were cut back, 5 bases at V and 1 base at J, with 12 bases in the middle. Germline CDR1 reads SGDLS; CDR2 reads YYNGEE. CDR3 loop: CASSLRQKNTEAFF. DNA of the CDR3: TGTGCCAGCAGTTTAAGACAGAAGAACACTGAAGCTTTCTTT.

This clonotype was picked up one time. The CDR3 is CASSNPKKAAMAYNEQYF. The CDR3 region has the DNA TGTGCCAGCAGTAACCCAAAGAAGGCAGCCATGGCCTACAATGAGCAGTACTTC. The chain joins TRBV12-3 or TRBV12-4 to TRBJ2-4; no firm D call. With 5 bases removed from V and 13 bases from J, the gap between germline ends came to 33 bases. This CDR3 region has 18 residues.

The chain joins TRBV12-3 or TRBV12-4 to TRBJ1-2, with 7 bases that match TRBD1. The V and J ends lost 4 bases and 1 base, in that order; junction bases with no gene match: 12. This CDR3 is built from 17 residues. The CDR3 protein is CASSSLDRESLNYGYTF. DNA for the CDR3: TGTGCCAGCAGTTCCCTCGACAGGGAATCCCTTAACTATGGCTACACCTTC.

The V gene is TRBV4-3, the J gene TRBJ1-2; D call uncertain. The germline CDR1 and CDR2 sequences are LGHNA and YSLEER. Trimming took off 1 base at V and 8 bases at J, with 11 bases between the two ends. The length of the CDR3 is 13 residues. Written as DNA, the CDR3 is TGCGCCAGCAGCCAAGGCAGGAAGGACGGCTACACCTTC. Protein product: CASSQGRKDGYTF.

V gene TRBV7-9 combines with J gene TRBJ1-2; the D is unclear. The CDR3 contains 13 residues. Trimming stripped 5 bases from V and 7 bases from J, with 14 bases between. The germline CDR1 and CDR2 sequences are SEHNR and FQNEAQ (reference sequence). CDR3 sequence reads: CASSAQREGGYTF. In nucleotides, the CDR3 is TGTGCCAGCAGCGCCCAAAGGGAGGGTGGCTACACCTTC. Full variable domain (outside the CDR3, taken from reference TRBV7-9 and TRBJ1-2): DTGVSQNPRHKITKRGQNVTFRCDPISEHNRLYWYRQTLGQGPEFLTYFQNEAQLEKSRLLSDRFSAERPKGSFSTLEIQRTEQGDSAMYLCASSAQREGGYTFGSGTRLTVV.

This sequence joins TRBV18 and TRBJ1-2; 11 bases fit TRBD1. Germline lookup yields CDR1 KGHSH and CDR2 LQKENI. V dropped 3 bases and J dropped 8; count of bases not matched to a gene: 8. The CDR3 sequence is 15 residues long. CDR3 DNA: TGTGCCAGCTCACCTGATGGACAGGGGGCATGGGGCTACACCTTC. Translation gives CASSPDGQGAWGYTF.

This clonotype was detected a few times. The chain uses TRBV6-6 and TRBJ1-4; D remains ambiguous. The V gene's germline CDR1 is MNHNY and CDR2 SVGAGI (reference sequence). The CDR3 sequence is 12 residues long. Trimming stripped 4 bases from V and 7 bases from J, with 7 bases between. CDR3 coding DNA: TGTGCCAGCAGTTTAGCCCTTGAAAAACTGTTTTTT. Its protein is CASSLALEKLFF.

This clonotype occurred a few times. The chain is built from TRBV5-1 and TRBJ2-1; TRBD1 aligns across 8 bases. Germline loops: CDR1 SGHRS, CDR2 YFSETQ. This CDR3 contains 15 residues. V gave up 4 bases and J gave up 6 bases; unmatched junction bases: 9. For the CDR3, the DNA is TGCGCCAGCAGCCCTACACCCGGGACAGGCAATGAGCAGTTCTTC. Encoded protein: CASSPTPGTGNEQFF.

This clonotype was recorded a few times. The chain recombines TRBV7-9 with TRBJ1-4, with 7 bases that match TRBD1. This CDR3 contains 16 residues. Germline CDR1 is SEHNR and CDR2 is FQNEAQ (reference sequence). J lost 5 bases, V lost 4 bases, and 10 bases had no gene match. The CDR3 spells CASSYYSGTDNEKLFF. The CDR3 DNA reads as TGTGCCAGCAGCTATTACTCCGGGACAGACAATGAAAAACTGTTTTTT.

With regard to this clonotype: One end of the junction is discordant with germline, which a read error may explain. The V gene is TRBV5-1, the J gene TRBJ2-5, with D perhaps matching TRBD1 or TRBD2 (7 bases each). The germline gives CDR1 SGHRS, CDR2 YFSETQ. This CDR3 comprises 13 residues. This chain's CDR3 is CASGRDSQEAQYF. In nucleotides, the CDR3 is TGCGCCAGCGGGAGGGACAGCCAAGAGGCCCAGTACTTC.

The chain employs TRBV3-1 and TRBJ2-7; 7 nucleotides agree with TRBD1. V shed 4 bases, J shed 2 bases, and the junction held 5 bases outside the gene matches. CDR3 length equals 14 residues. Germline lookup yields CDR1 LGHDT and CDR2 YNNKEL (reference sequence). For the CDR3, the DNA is TGTGCCAGCAGCCCCTGGGACAGAACCTACGAGCAGTACTTC. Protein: CASSPWDRTYEQYF.

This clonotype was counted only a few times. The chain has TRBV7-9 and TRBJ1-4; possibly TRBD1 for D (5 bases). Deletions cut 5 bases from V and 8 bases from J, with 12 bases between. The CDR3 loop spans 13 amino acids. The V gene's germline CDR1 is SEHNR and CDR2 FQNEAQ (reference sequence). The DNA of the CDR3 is TGTGCCAGCAGCCCAGCGGGGCAGGAAAAACTGTTTTTT. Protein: CASSPAGQEKLFF.

In nucleotides, the CDR3 is TGCGCCAGCAGCCAAGAGAGATCTTTCTATGGCTACACCTTC. Amino acids: CASSQERSFYGYTF. The V call is TRBV4-1, the J call TRBJ1-2; D not certain. Germline V CDR1 and CDR2: MGHRA, YSYEKL. Trimming shortened V by 0 bases and J by 4 bases, and 9 bases separated the two germline ends. The CDR3 totals 14 residues.

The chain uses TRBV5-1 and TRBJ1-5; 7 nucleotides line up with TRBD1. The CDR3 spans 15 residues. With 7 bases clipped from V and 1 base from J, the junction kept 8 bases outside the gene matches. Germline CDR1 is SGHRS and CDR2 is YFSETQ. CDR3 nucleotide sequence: TGCGCCAGCCTAAAACAGGGGTTCAGCAATCAGCCCCAGCATTTT. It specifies CASLKQGFSNQPQHF.

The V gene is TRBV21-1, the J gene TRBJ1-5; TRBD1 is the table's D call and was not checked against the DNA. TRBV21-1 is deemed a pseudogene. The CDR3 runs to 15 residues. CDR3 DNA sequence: TGTGCCAGCAGCAACCGGGACAGGGGTAATCAGCCCCAGCATTTT. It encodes CASSNRDRGNQPQHF.

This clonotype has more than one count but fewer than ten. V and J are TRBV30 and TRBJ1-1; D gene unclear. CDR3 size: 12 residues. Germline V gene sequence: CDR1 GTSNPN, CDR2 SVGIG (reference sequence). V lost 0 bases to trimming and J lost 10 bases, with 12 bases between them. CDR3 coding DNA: TGTGCCTGGAGTGTCCCGGCGGGGAGAGCTTTCTTT. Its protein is CAWSVPAGRAFF.